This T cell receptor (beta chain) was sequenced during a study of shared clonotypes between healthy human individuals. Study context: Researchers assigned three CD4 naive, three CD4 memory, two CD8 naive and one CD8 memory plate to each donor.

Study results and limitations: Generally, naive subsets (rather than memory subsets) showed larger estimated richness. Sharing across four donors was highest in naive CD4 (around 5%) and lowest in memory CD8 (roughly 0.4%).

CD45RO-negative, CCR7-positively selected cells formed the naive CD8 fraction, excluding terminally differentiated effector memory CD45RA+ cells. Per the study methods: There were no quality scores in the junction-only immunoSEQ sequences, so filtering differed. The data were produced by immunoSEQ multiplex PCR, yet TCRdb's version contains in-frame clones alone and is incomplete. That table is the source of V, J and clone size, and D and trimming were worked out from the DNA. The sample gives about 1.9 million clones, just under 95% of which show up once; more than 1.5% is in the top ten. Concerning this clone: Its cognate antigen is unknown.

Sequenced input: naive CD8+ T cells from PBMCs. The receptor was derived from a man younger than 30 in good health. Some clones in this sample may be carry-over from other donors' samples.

The CDR3, as DNA: TGTGCCAGCAGCTTTACAGGGATCCCCTACAATGAGCAGTTCTTC. It codes for CASSFTGIPYNEQFF. V and J are TRBV11-2 and TRBJ2-1; maybe TRBD1 (6 bases). There are 15 residues in the CDR3. CDR1 is SGHAT, CDR2 FQNNGV, per germline. V lost 3 bases and J 2 bases, leaving 11 bases between the germline ends.